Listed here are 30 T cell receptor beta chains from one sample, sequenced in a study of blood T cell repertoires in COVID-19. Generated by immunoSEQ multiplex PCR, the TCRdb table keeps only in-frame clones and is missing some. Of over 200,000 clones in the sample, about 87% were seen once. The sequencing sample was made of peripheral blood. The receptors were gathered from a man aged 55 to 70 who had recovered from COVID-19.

The CDR3 region is CASTREEANTEAFF. DNA of the CDR3: TGTGCCAGCACCAGGGAGGAGGCGAACACTGAAGCTTTCTTT. The chain carries TRBV6-5 and TRBJ1-1; a weak D match, TRBD1 (5 bases). The germline V gene encodes CDR1 MNHEY and CDR2 SVGAGI. The CDR3 extends over 14 amino acids. Trimming took off 7 bases at V and 1 base at J, with 13 bases between the two ends.

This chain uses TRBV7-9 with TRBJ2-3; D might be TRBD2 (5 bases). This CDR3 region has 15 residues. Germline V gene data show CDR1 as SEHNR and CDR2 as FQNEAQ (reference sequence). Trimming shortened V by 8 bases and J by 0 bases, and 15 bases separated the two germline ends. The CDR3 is CASGYGVSSTDTQYF. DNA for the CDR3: TGTGCCAGCGGCTACGGGGTCAGCAGCACAGATACGCAGTATTTT.

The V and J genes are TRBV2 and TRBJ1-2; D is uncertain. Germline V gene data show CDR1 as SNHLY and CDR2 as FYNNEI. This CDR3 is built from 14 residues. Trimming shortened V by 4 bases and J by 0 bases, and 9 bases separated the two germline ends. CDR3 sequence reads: CASSVLLPNYGYTF. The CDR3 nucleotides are TGTGCCAGCAGTGTTCTCCTTCCTAACTATGGCTACACCTTC.

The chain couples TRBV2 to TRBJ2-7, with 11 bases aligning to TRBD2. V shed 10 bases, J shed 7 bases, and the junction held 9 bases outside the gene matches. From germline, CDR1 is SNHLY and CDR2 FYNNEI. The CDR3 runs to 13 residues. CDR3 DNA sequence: TGTGCCACTATAGCGGGAGGGCCCTGGGAGCAGTACTTC. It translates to CATIAGGPWEQYF. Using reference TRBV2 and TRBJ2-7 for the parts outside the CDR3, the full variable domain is EPEVTQTPSHQVTQMGQEVILRCVPISNHLYFYWYRQILGQKVEFLVSFYNNEISEKSEIFDDQFSVERPDGSNFTLKIRSTKLEDSAMYFCATIAGGPWEQYFGPGTRLTVT.

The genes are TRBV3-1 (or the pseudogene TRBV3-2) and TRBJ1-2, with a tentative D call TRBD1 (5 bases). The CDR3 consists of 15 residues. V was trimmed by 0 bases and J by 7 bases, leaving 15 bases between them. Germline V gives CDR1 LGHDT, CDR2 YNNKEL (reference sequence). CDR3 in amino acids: CASSQDQSGGSGYTF. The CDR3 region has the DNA TGTGCCAGCAGCCAAGATCAGTCCGGGGGTAGTGGCTACACCTTC.

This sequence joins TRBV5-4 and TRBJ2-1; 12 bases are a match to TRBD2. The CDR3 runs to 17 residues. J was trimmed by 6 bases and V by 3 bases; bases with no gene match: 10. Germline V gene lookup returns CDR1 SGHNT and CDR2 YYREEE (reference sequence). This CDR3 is CASSSNLAGGFFNEQFF. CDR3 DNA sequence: TGTGCCAGCAGCTCGAACCTAGCGGGAGGGTTTTTCAATGAGCAGTTCTTC.

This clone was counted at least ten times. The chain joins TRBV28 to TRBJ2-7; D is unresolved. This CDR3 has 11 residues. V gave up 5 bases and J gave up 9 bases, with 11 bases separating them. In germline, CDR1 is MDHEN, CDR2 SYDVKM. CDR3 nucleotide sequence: TGTGCCAGCAGTGACTCGCGGCGGCAGTACTTC. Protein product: CASSDSRRQYF.

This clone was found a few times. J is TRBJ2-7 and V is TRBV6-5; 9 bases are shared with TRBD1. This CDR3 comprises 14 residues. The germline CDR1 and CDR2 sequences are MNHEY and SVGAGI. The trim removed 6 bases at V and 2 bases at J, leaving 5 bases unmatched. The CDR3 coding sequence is TGTGCCAGCAGCCGCGGGACAGGGACCTACGAGCAGTACTTC. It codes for CASSRGTGTYEQYF.

DNA of the CDR3: TGTGCCAGCAGTTTATGGAGGGGAGGGACCGGGGAGCTGTTTTTT. It encodes CASSLWRGGTGELFF. V gene TRBV28 combines with J gene TRBJ2-2; 7 bases line up with TRBD2. Per germline, CDR1 MDHEN and CDR2 SYDVKM. CDR3 length: 15 amino acids. V gave up 0 bases and J gave up 5 bases; unmatched junction bases: 3.

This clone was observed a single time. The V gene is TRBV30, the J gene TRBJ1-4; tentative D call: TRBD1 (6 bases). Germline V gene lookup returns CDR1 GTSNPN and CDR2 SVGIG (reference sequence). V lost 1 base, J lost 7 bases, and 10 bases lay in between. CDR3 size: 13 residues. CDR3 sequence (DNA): TGTGCCTGGAGTGGACAGGTTACTGAAAAACTGTTTTTT. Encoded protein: CAWSGQVTEKLFF.

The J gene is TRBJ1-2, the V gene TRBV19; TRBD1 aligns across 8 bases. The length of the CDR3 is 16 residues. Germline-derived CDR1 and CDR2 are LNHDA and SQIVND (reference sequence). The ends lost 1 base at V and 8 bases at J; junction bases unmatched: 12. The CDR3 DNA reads TGTGCCAGTAGTATAGTCCCCTCCGGACAGGGAGGAGGCTACACCTTC. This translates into CASSIVPSGQGGGYTF.

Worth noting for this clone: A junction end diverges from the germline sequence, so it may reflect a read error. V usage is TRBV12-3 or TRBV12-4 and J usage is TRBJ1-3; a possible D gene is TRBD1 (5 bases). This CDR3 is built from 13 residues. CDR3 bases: TGCGGGTGGCAGGGTCTTTTTGGAAACACCATATATTTT. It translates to CGWQGLFGNTIYF.

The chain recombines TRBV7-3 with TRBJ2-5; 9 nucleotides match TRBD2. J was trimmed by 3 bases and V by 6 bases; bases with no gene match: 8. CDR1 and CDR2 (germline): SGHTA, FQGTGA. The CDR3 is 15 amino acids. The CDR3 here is CASRESASGKETQYF. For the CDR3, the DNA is TGTGCCAGCAGAGAATCGGCTAGCGGGAAAGAGACCCAGTACTTC.

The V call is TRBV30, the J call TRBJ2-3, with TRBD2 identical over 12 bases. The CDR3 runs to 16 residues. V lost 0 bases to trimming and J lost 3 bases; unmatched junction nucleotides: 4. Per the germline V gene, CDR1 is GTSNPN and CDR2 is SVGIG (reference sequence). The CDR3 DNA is TGTGCCTGGAGTGTTGGACTAGCGGGATTAACAGATACGCAGTATTTT. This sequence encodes CAWSVGLAGLTDTQYF.

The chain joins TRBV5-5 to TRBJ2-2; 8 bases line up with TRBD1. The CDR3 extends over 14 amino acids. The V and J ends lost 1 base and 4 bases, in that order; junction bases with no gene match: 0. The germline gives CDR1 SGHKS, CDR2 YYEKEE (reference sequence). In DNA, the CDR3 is TGTGCCAGCAGCTTGACAGGGGGCACCGGGGAGCTGTTTTTT. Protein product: CASSLTGGTGELFF.

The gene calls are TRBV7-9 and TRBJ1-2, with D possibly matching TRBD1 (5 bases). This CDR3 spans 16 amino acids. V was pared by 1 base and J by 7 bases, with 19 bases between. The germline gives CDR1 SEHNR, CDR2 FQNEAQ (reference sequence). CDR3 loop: CASSLGRDSIQGGYTF. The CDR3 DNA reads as TGTGCCAGCAGCTTAGGCCGGGACTCAATACAAGGTGGCTACACCTTC.

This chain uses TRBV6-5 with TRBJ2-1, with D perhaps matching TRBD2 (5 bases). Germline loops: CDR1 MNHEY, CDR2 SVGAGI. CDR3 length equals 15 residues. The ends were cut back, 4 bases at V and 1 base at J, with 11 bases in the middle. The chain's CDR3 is CASSSSQRSYNEQFF. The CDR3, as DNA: TGTGCCAGCAGTTCTTCACAGCGGTCCTACAATGAGCAGTTCTTC.

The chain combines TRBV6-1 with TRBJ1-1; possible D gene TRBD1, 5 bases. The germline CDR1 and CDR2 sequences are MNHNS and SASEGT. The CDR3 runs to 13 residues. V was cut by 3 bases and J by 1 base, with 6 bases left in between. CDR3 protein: CASSEQGNTEAFF. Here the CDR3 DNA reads TGTGCCAGCAGTGAGCAGGGGAACACTGAAGCTTTCTTT.

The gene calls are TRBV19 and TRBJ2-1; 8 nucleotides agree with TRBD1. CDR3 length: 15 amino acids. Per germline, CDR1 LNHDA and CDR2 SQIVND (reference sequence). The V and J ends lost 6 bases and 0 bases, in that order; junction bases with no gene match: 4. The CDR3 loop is CASRITGGSYNEQFF. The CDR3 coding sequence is TGTGCCAGTAGGATTACAGGGGGCTCCTACAATGAGCAGTTCTTC.

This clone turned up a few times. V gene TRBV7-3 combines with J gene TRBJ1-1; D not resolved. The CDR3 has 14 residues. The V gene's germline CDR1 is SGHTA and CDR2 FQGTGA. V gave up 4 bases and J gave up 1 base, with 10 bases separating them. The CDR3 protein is CASSSPGRNTEAFF. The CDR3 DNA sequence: TGTGCCAGCAGCTCTCCCGGGAGGAACACTGAAGCTTTCTTT.

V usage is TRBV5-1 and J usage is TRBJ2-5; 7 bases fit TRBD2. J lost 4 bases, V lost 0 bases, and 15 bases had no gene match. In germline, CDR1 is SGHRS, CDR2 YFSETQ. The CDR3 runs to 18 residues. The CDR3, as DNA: TGCGCCAGCAGCTTGGTGCCGCTAGCGGCCTCCCGACGAGAGACCCAGTACTTC. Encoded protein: CASSLVPLAASRRETQYF.

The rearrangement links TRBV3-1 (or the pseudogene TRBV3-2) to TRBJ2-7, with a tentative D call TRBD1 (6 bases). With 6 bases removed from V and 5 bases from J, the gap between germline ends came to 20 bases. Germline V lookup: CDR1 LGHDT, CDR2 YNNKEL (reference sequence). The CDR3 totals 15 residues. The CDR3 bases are TGTGCCAGCAGTACCAGATCTACAGGGATGCACGAGCAGTACTTC. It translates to CASSTRSTGMHEQYF.

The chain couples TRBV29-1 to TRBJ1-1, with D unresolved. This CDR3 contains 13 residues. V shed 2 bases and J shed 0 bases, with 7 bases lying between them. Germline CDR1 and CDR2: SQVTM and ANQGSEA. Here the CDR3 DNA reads TGCAGCGTTGAAAACTTCATGAACACTGAAGCTTTCTTT. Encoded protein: CSVENFMNTEAFF.

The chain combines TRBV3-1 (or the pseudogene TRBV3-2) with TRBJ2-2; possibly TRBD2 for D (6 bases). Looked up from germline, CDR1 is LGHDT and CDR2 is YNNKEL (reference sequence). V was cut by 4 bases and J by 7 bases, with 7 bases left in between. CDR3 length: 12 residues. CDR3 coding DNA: TGTGCCAGCAGCCCGGGGGTCGGGGAGCTGTTTTTT. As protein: CASSPGVGELFF.

The CDR3 region has the DNA TGTGCCAGCAGCCCAGGCGGGCCCCTAGCGGGAGGGTACCACGAGCAGTACTTC. This translates into CASSPGGPLAGGYHEQYF. The chain is built from TRBV9 and TRBJ2-7; TRBD2 matches 12 bases. The germline gives CDR1 SGDLS, CDR2 YYNGEE. V shed 4 bases, J shed 5 bases, and the junction held 16 bases outside the gene matches. The CDR3 is 18 residues long.

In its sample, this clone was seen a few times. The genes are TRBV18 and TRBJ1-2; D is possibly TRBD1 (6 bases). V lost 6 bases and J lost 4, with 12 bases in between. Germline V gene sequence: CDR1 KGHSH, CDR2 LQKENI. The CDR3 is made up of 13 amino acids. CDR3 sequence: CASSNTGTYGYTF. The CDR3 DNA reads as TGTGCCAGCTCGAATACAGGGACCTATGGCTACACCTTC.

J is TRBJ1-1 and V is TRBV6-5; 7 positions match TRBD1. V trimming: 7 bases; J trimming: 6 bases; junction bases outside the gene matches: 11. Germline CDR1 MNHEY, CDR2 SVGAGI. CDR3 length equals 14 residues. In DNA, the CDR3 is TGTGCCAGCATCTATGACAGGGTCAGCGCTGAAGCTTTCTTT. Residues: CASIYDRVSAEAFF.

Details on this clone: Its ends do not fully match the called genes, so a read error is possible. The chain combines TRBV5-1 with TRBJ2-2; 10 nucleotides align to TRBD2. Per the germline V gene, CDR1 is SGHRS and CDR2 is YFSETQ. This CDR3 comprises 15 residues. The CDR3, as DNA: TGCGCCAGCAGCTTTACTAGCGGGAACGCCGGGGAGCTGTTTTTT. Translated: CASSFTSGNAGELFF.

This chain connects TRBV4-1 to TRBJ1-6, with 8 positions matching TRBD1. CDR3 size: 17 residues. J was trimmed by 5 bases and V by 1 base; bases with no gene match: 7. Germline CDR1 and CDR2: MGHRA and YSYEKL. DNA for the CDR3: TGCGCCAGCAGCCAAGCCGAAAACAGGGGGAATAATTCACCCCTCCACTTT. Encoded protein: CASSQAENRGNNSPLHF.

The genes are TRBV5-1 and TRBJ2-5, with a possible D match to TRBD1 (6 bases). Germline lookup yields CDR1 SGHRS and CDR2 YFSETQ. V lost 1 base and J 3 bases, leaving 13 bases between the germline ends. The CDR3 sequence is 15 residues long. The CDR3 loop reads CASSLSGTIEETQYF. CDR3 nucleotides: TGCGCCAGCAGCTTGTCCGGGACAATAGAAGAGACCCAGTACTTC.